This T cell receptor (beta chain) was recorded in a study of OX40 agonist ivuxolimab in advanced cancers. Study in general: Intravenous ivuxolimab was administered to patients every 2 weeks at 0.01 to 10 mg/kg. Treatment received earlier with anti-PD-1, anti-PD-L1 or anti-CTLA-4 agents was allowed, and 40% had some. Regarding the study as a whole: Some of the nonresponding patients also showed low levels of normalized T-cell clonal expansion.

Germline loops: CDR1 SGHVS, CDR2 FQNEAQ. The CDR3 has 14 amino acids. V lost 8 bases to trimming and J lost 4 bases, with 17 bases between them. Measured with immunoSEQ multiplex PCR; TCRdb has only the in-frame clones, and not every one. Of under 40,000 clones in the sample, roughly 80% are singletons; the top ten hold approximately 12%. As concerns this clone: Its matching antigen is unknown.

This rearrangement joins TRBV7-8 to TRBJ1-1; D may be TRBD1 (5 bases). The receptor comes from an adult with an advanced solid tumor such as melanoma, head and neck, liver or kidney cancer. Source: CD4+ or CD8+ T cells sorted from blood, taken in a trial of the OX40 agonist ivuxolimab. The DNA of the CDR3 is TGTGCCAGCGGAACTCAGGGCGGGGGCACTGAAGCTTTCTTT. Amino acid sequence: CASGTQGGGTEAFF.